Shown below are 5 T cell receptor beta chains from a single sample sequenced in a study of post-analysis software for immune sequencing data. Overall study results and limits: Compared with controls, patients had more of roughly five TRBV segments, including TRBV5-6, TRBV5-1 and TRBV20-1.

For these TCRs, the target antigens are not known. The authors incorporated unique molecular identifiers into the TCR beta cDNA libraries. One entry per CDR3 protein results from TCRdb running MiXCR on the PCR reads. The sample includes approximately 730,000 distinct CDR3 sequences, about 43% of them seen just once. Sequencing used blood. Source of these receptors: a girl aged 5-17 years with multiple sclerosis.

This rearrangement joins TRBV29-1 to TRBJ2-3; 10 bases line up with TRBD1. The germline CDR1 and CDR2 sequences are SQVTM and ANQGSEA. This CDR3 has 13 amino acids. The CDR3 sequence: CRVSDRGTDTQYF. DNA of the CDR3: TGCAGGGTCTCGGACAGGGGGACAGATACGCAGTATTTT.

V gene TRBV6-5 combines with J gene TRBJ1-1; possible D gene TRBD1, 5 bases. The germline V gene encodes CDR1 MNHEY and CDR2 SVGAGI. Trimming took 5 bases from V and 5 from J, leaving 18 bases between them. The CDR3 is made up of 15 amino acids. The CDR3 nucleotides read TGTGCCAGCAGTACCGGACGAAGGAAGGGGACTGAAGCTTTCTTT. It encodes CASSTGRRKGTEAFF.

The chain links TRBV3-1 to TRBJ2-7; D uncertain. Between the trimmed V and J ends, which lost 3 bases and 5 bases, there was a span of 8 bases. The CDR3 extends over 12 amino acids. The germline CDR1 and CDR2 sequences are LGHDT and YNNKEL (reference sequence). Written as DNA, the CDR3 is TGTGCCAGCAGCCAGGGAAATAACGAGCAGTACTTC. This sequence encodes CASSQGNNEQYF.

The chain employs TRBV5-1 and TRBJ2-5; weak D call: TRBD2 (6 bases). Trimming removed 0 bases from V and 5 bases from J, with 17 bases in between. CDR3 size: 16 residues. CDR1 is SGHRS and CDR2 is YFSETQ in the germline V gene. CDR3 nucleotides: TGCGCCAGCAGCTTGGGAGTAGCGGATCCTCGGGAGACCCAGTACTTC. Protein: CASSLGVADPRETQYF.

The chain joins TRBV3-1 to TRBJ2-1; perhaps TRBD1 as D (5 bases). The V end was cut by 3 bases, the J end by 6 bases, with 9 bases between. The germline CDR1 and CDR2 sequences are LGHDT and YNNKEL (reference sequence). The CDR3 runs 13 residues. CDR3 sequence reads: CASSHDQGNEQFF. DNA of the CDR3: TGTGCCAGCAGCCATGACCAGGGCAATGAGCAGTTCTTC.